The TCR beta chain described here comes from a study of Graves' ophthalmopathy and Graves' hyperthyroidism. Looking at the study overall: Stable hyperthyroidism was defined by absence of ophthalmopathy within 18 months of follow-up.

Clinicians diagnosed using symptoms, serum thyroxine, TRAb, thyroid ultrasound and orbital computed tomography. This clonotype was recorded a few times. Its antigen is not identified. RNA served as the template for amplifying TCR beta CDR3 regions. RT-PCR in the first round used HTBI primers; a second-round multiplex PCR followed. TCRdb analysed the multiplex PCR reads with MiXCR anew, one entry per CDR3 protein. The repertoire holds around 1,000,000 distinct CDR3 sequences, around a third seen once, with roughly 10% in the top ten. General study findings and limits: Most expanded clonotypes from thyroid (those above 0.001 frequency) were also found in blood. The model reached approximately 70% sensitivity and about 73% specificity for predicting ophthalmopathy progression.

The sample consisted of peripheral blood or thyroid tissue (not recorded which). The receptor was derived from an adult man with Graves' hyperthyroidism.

In DNA, the CDR3 is TGTGCCAGCAGCTTGCGGGGACCAGCTAACTATGGCTACACCTTC. Residues: CASSLRGPANYGYTF. The chain couples TRBV5-6 to TRBJ1-2; D is possibly TRBD1 (5 bases). CDR1 is SGHDT, CDR2 YYEEEE, per germline. The CDR3 is 15 residues long. The V end lost 1 base, the J end lost 0 bases, and 10 bases lay between the germline ends.